Listed here are 11 T cell receptor beta chains from one sample, sequenced in a study of cytomegalovirus exposure and HLA in healthy donors. The method was immunoSEQ multiplex PCR; TCRdb's version includes in-frame clones alone and lacks a portion of them. Of 90,000 to 130,000 clones listed, 88% were seen once; the top ten hold more than 1.4%. The sample comprised PBMCs. The receptors derive from a woman in her 30s in good health and CMV-seropositive.

This sequence joins TRBV6-1 and TRBJ2-7; maybe TRBD2 (6 bases). Trimming removed 3 bases from V and 0 bases from J, with 15 bases in between. The CDR3 is made up of 16 amino acids. CDR1 is MNHNS and CDR2 is SASEGT in the germline V gene. The CDR3 spells CASSDRRDFSSYEQYF. The CDR3 bases are TGTGCCAGCAGTGATCGAAGGGACTTCAGCTCCTACGAGCAGTACTTC.

The CDR3 sequence: CASSASVSTDTQYF. The DNA of the CDR3 is TGTGCCAGCAGTGCTAGCGTCTCCACAGATACGCAGTATTTT. The J gene is TRBJ2-3, the V gene TRBV6-5, with a weak D call TRBD2 (6 bases). The CDR3 totals 14 residues. CDR1 and CDR2 from the germline V gene are MNHEY and SVGAGI. Trimming took 5 bases from V and 2 from J, leaving 11 bases between them.

The gene calls are TRBV5-1 and TRBJ2-7; possible D gene TRBD1, 6 bases. Looked up from germline, CDR1 is SGHRS and CDR2 is YFSETQ. V was pared by 4 bases and J by 3 bases, with 14 bases between. This CDR3 has 14 amino acids. CDR3 nucleotides: TGCGCCAGCAGCGTAGGACAGACCTTCTACGAGCAGTACTTC. Protein: CASSVGQTFYEQYF.

J is TRBJ2-7 and V is TRBV4-2, with 9 bases lining up with TRBD1. The CDR3 totals 15 residues. The junction had 4 bases not matched to a gene; V was cut back by 0 bases and J by 4 bases. Germline assignment: CDR1 LGHNA and CDR2 YNFKEQ. The CDR3 protein is CASSQDPGTGYEQYF. The CDR3 coding sequence is TGTGCCAGCAGCCAAGATCCCGGGACAGGGTACGAGCAGTACTTC.

V is TRBV11-1 and J is TRBJ1-1, with D tentatively TRBD1 (5 bases). Trimming removed 1 base from V and 8 bases from J, with 11 bases in between. This CDR3 has 13 amino acids. Germline loops: CDR1 SGHAT, CDR2 FQDESV (reference sequence). The chain's CDR3 is CASSLDRLMEAFF. In DNA form, the CDR3 reads TGTGCCAGCAGCTTAGACAGGCTAATGGAAGCTTTCTTT.

This rearrangement joins TRBV4-2 to TRBJ2-6; 12 nucleotides agree with TRBD1. Germline CDR1 reads LGHNA; CDR2 reads YNFKEQ. The CDR3 is made up of 17 amino acids. V dropped 11 bases and J dropped 4; count of bases not matched to a gene: 12. The CDR3 region is CASSPGQGASGANVLTF. CDR3 sequence (DNA): TGTGCCTCCTCACCGGGACAGGGGGCATCAGGGGCCAACGTCCTGACTTTC.

This CDR3 reads CAWGDRESTGYTF. The CDR3 DNA reads TGTGCCTGGGGGGACAGGGAATCTACTGGCTACACCTTC. The rearrangement links TRBV30 to TRBJ1-2; 9 bases are shared with TRBD1. From germline, CDR1 is GTSNPN and CDR2 SVGIG (reference sequence). The junction had 8 bases not matched to a gene; V was cut back by 5 bases and J by 7 bases. The CDR3 sequence is 13 residues long.

The chain joins TRBV2 to TRBJ2-7; possible D gene TRBD2, 6 bases. CDR1 is SNHLY and CDR2 is FYNNEI in the germline V gene. The CDR3 is 12 residues long. V was pared by 10 bases and J by 2 bases, with 12 bases between. The DNA of the CDR3 is TGTGCCACCCGGACGGGGGCCTACGAGCAGTACTTC. This sequence encodes CATRTGAYEQYF.

The CDR3 region has the DNA TGTGCCAGCAGTCCTCAGCGGGAGGCCCCCTACGAGCAGTACTTC. Translated: CASSPQREAPYEQYF. The rearrangement joins TRBV28 to TRBJ2-7, with TRBD2 identical over 9 bases. The CDR3 totals 15 residues. CDR1 MDHEN and CDR2 SYDVKM come from the germline V gene. Trimming removed 5 bases from V and 2 bases from J; junction bases left unmatched: 7.

V usage is TRBV5-1 and J usage is TRBJ2-1; 8 nucleotides align to TRBD1. The V and J ends lost 2 bases and 8 bases, in that order; junction bases with no gene match: 6. Germline V gene lookup returns CDR1 SGHRS and CDR2 YFSETQ. The CDR3 is made up of 14 amino acids. CDR3 amino acids: CASSFDQGAYEQFF. The CDR3 DNA reads TGCGCCAGCAGCTTTGATCAGGGGGCCTATGAGCAGTTCTTC.

The CDR3 DNA follows: TGCGCCAGCAGCTTAGCAGGGGTAACAGATACGCAGTATTTT. Translated, it gives CASSLAGVTDTQYF. This rearrangement joins TRBV5-1 to TRBJ2-3; possibly TRBD1 for D (6 bases). Germline values: CDR1 SGHRS, CDR2 YFSETQ. The CDR3 sequence is 14 residues long. The V end lost 2 bases, the J end lost 3 bases, and 10 bases lay between the germline ends. Combining the CDR3 with reference TRBV5-1 and TRBJ2-3 gives the whole variable domain KAGVTQTPRYLIKTRGQQVTLSCSPISGHRSVSWYQQTPGQGLQFLFEYFSETQRNKGNFPGRFSGRQFSNSRSEMNVSTLELGDSALYLCASSLAGVTDTQYFGPGTRLTVL.